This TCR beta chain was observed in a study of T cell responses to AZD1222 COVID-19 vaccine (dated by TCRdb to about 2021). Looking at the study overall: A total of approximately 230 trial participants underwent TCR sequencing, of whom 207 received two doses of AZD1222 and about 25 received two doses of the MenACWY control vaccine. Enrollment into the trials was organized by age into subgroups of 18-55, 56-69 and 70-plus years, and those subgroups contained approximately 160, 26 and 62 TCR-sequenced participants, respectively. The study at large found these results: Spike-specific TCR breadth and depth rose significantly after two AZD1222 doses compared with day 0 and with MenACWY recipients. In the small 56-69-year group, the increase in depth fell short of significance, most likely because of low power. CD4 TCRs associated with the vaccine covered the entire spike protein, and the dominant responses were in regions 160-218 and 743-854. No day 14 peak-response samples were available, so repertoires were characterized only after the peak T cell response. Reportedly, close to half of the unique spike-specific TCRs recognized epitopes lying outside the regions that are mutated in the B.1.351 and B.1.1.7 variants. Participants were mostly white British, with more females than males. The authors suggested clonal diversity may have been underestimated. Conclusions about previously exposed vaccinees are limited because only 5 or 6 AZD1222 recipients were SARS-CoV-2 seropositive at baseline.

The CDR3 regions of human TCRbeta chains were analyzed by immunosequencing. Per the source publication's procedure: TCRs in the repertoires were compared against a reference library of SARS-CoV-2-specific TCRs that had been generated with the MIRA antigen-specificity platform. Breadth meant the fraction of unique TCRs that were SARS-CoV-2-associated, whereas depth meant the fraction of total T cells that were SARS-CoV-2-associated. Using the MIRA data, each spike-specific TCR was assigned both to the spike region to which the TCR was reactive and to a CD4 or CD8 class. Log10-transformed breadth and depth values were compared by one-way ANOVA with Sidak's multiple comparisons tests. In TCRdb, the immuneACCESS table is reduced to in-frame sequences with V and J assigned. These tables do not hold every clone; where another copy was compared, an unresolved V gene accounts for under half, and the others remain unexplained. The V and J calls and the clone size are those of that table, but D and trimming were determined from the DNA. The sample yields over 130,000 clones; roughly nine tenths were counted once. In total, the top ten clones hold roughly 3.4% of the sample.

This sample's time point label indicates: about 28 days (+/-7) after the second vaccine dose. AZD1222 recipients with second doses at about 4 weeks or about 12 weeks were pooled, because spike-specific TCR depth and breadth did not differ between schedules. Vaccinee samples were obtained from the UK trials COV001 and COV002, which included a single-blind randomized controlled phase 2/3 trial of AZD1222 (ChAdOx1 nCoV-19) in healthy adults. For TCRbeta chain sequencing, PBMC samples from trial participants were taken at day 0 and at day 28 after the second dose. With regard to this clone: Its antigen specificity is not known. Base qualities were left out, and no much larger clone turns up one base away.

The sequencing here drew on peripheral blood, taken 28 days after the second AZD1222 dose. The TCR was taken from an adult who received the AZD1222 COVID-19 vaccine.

The bases are TGTGCCAGTAGTATTAGGGCAAGCGGACAATCCTTCCTTCCTTACGAGCAGTACTTC. It codes for CASSIRASGQSFLPYEQYF. The chain is assembled from TRBV19 and TRBJ2-7; the D gene is perhaps TRBD1 or TRBD2, each of them matching over 5 bases. V loses 3 bases, J loses 4 bases, and the germline ends lie 28 bases apart. The CDR3 goes from the cysteine to the phenylalanine over 19 residues. Solely the CDR3 DNA is kept, with 57 bases framed from the first base. CDR1 and CDR2 were assigned from the germline V gene (reference sequence) as LNHDA and SQIVND.